Sequencing of this T cell receptor beta chain was carried out in a study of T cell changes during pregnancy in multiple sclerosis (dated by TCRdb to about 2019). Context from the whole study: The study looked at changes in the T cell repertoire across pregnancy in women with multiple sclerosis.

The CDR3 measures 13 amino acids from cysteine to phenylalanine. Just CDR3 DNA is preserved here, 39 bases in frame from base 1. V trim: 4 bases; J trim: 2 bases; unmatched bases: 3. In the germline V gene (reference sequence), CDR1 corresponds to SGHNT and CDR2 to YYREEE. Note on this clone: It has no known antigen specificity. Base qualities are not recorded, but no much larger clone differs from it by a single base.

Receptor libraries were prepared by the immunoSEQ multiplex PCR assay. TCRdb re-hosts the immuneACCESS table, in-frame sequences only. Its copies lack some clones; in the studies checked, an unresolved V gene accounts for under half of them, and the cause for the rest is not known. This sample has fewer than 90,000 clones in its table, and 80% to 95% of those were observed once. Of the sample, roughly 0.94% is held by the ten largest clones. The chain is made from TRBV5-4 and TRBJ2-7; 7 junctional bases match TRBD1. The sequenced sample was peripheral blood, obtained in the first trimester of pregnancy. The origin of this receptor is a female donor with multiple sclerosis, enrolled in a pregnancy study. The CDR3 protein: CASSPGQTYEQYF. The DNA sequence reads TGTGCCAGCAGCCCGGGACAGACCTACGAGCAGTACTTC.